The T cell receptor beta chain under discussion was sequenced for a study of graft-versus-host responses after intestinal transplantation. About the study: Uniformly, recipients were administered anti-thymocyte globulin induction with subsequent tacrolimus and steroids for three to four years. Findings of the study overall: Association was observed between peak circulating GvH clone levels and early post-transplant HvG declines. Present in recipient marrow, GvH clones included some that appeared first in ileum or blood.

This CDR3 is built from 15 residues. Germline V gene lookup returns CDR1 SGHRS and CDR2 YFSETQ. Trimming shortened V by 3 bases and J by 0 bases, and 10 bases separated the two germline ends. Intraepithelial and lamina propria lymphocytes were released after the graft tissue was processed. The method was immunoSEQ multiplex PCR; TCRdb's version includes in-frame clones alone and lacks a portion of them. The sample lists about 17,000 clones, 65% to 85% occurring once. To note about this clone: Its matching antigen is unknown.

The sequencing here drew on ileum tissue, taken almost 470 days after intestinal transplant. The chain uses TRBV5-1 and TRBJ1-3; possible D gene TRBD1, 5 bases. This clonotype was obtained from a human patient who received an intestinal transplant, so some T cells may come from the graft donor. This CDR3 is CASSYDSHSGNTIYF. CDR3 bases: TGCGCCAGCAGCTACGACAGTCACTCTGGAAACACCATATATTTT.